This T cell receptor (beta chain) was recorded in a study of regulatory T cells in long-lasting Graves disease. Study results and caveats: Persistent disease exhibited a predilection for TRBV28, TRBJ1-2 and TRBJ2-5.

The CDR3 runs to 14 residues. The V gene's germline CDR1 is SGHVS and CDR2 FQNEAQ. V lost 3 bases, J lost 4 bases, and 9 bases lay in between. HTBI primers from iRepertoire and Arm-PCR of CDR3 regions yielded the TCR beta libraries. TCRdb reprocessed the multiplex PCR reads with MiXCR, giving one entry per CDR3 protein. The profile shows roughly 420,000 distinct CDR3 sequences, around 13% of them singletons. Comments on this clonotype: Its cognate antigen is unknown.

Documented time point: newly diagnosed GD, antithyroid drugs for less than 3 months. RNA extracted from PBMCs served as the sequencing template. These data also formed part of another study, on T cells in Graves' hyperthyroidism and ophthalmopathy. This second report adds: With the HTBI primer set, the TCR CDR3 went through a first round of RT-PCR.

The chain has TRBV7-8 and TRBJ2-2; possible D gene TRBD2, 5 bases. This receptor was taken from a woman aged 50 to 60 with Graves disease. Sample: peripheral blood mononuclear cells (PBMCs), taken at new diagnosis, from a patient treated with antithyroid drugs. The CDR3 DNA sequence: TGTGCCAGCAGCTTCGGCGGGTCCACCGGGGAGCTGTTTTTT. Translating it yields CASSFGGSTGELFF.